This entry lists 7 T cell receptor beta chains sequenced from one sample in a study of early T cells in non-severe SARS-CoV-2 infection. TCRdb re-derived calls from the 5' RACE reads in MiXCR, one entry per CDR3 protein. Of about 80,000 distinct CDR3 sequences listed, less than 15% are singletons. The sequencing sample was made of whole blood. The receptors shown here come from an adult who was a healthcare worker with PCR-confirmed SARS-CoV-2 infection or an uninfected control (not recorded which).

V is TRBV5-1 and J is TRBJ2-1; D is undetermined. The ends were cut back, 0 bases at V and 9 bases at J, with 19 bases in the middle. CDR3 size: 16 residues. Germline V lookup: CDR1 SGHRS, CDR2 YFSETQ. CDR3 region: CASSLGRGTGRSEQFF. DNA of the CDR3: TGCGCCAGCAGCTTGGGTCGAGGAACTGGCCGTAGTGAGCAGTTCTTC.

The chain employs TRBV20-1 and TRBJ1-3, with 7 bases that match TRBD1. CDR1 and CDR2 (germline): DFQATT, SNEGSKA (reference sequence). Germline trimming cut 2 bases from V and 4 bases from J; bases unmatched to any gene: 8. CDR3 length: 15 amino acids. The CDR3 sequence: CSARRGRGGGNTIYF. CDR3 nucleotides: TGCAGTGCTAGAAGGGGGCGGGGAGGAGGAAACACCATATATTTT.

This clonotype appeared a few times. V gene TRBV7-9 combines with J gene TRBJ2-3, with 8 bases matching TRBD2. The CDR3 is made up of 16 amino acids. V lost 3 bases and J lost 4; bases outside the gene matches: 9. CDR1 and CDR2 from the germline V gene are SEHNR and FQNEAQ (reference sequence). CDR3 sequence (DNA): TGTGCCAGCAGCTTGATTCACGGGAGGGGGGCAGATACGCAGTATTTT. It is translated as CASSLIHGRGADTQYF.

The chain employs TRBV29-1 and TRBJ2-4; D gene ambiguous. Germline V gene data show CDR1 as SQVTM and CDR2 as ANQGSEA. The CDR3 totals 16 residues. V dropped 3 bases and J dropped 1 base, with 16 bases sitting between them. CDR3 residues: CSVDFVKSSAKNIQYF. The DNA for the CDR3 is TGCAGCGTTGATTTCGTCAAGTCGTCGGCCAAAAACATTCAGTACTTC.

This clonotype has only a few counts. The gene calls are TRBV7-3 and TRBJ1-1, with D perhaps TRBD1 (6 bases). This CDR3 region has 14 residues. V lost 5 bases and J lost 4, with 14 bases in between. Per germline, CDR1 SGHTA and CDR2 FQGTGA. For the CDR3, the DNA is TGTGCCAGCAGCCTACAGGGCCCCCGCACTGAAGCTTTCTTT. This sequence encodes CASSLQGPRTEAFF.

The genes are TRBV5-5 and TRBJ2-7; D is ambiguous. The length of the CDR3 is 14 residues. V lost 2 bases and J lost 5, with 14 bases in between. CDR1 SGHKS and CDR2 YYEKEE come from the germline V gene (reference sequence). The CDR3 sequence is CASSLSGSPNEQYF. CDR3 bases: TGTGCCAGCAGCTTATCGGGCAGCCCTAACGAGCAGTACTTC.

This clonotype was detected only a few times. This chain uses TRBV6-1 with TRBJ1-1; D remains ambiguous. The CDR3 covers 14 residues. Per the germline V gene, CDR1 is MNHNS and CDR2 is SASEGT. Trimming pared 1 base from V and 4 bases from J, leaving 10 bases between. CDR3 in DNA: TGTGCCAGCAGTGAAGAAATGGCTGTCACTGAAGCTTTCTTT. This translates into CASSEEMAVTEAFF.